Listed below are T cell receptor beta chains from one sample, sequenced in a study of OX40 agonist ivuxolimab in advanced cancers. Produced via immunoSEQ multiplex PCR; TCRdb's table is partial and in-frame only. The sample has about 71,000 clones, roughly three quarters seen once; the top ten hold roughly 5.3%. The sample here was CD4+ or CD8+ T cells sorted from blood, taken in a trial of the OX40 agonist ivuxolimab. The source of these receptors is an adult with an advanced solid tumor such as melanoma, head and neck, liver or kidney cancer. CDR3s include the opening cysteine and the closing phenylalanine or tryptophan. The D gene is left open where the match is weak. Size tells how often a clone was seen (once, few, many) or the class of an expanded clone, and some rows leave it out.

TRBV7-9,NA,NA,15,TRBJ1-2,CASSLEAGSDYGYTF,TGTGCCAGCAGCTTAGAAGCGGGATCGGACTATGGCTACACCTTC
TRBV30,NA,NA,11,TRBJ1-2,CACQRRNGYTF,TGTGCCTGCCAACGGAGGAATGGCTACACCTTC
TRBV18,NA,TRBD1,14,TRBJ1-1,CASSDREKVTEAFF,TGTGCCAGCTCGGACAGGGAGAAGGTGACTGAAGCTTTCTTT
TRBV19,NA,NA,13,TRBJ2-7,CASSLLRGDEQYF,TGTGCCAGTAGTCTGTTGAGGGGAGACGAGCAGTACTTC
TRBV30,few,TRBD1,12,TRBJ1-1,CAWSLTGEGAFF,TGTGCCTGGAGCCTAACAGGGGAGGGAGCTTTCTTT
TRBV4-3,few,NA,15,TRBJ1-3,CASSPEEDRRNTIYF,TGCGCCAGCAGTCCTGAGGAGGACAGAAGAAACACCATATATTTT
TRBV29-1,NA,NA,13,TRBJ2-2,CSGGVSNTGELFF,TGCAGCGGGGGGGTTTCGAACACCGGGGAGCTGTTTTTT
TRBV28,NA,TRBD1,13,TRBJ1-2,CASSLVRGDGYTF,TGTGCCAGCAGTTTAGTCAGGGGGGATGGCTACACCTTC
TRBV4-2,NA,TRBD1,20,TRBJ2-6,CASSQVWTWGQVAGANVLTF,TGTGCCAGCAGCCAAGTTTGGACTTGGGGACAGGTGGCTGGGGCCAACGTCCTGACTTTC
TRBV7-2,NA,TRBD1,15,TRBJ2-7,CASSSQTGAGYEQYF,TGTGCCAGCAGCAGTCAGACAGGGGCAGGCTACGAGCAGTACTTC
TRBV5-1,NA,NA,13,TRBJ2-1,CASSLGNNNEQFF,TGCGCCAGCAGCTTGGGGAACAACAATGAGCAGTTCTTC
TRBV7-3,NA,TRBD2,14,TRBJ2-2,CASSRGANTGELFF,TGTGCCAGCTCTCGGGGGGCGAACACCGGGGAGCTGTTTTTT
TRBV7-8,NA,TRBD1,15,TRBJ1-6,CASSLVARGDSPLHF,TGTGCCAGCAGCTTAGTGGCCAGGGGGGATTCACCCCTCCACTTT
TRBV7-2,NA,NA,11,TRBJ2-2,CASRQFGELFF,TGTGCCAGCCGGCAATTCGGGGAGCTGTTTTTT
TRBV7-2,NA,NA,13,TRBJ1-5,CASSLDKDQPQHF,TGTGCCAGCAGCTTAGATAAGGATCAGCCCCAGCATTTT